A single T cell receptor (beta chain) is shown here with its context. This clonotype was observed a few times. The target of this receptor is not known. No base qualities exist here, and no much larger clone lies one base off it. V is reduced by 5 bases and J by 2 bases, leaving a spacing of 10 bases between them. The CDR3 spans 13 residues, from the cysteine through the phenylalanine. Only the CDR3 part of the read is kept: 39 bases, read in frame from the first base. The approximately 41 donors, aged about 6 to 95 years, were systemically healthy Caucasian individuals from Russia. Around 9.9 milliliters of peripheral blood were collected from each donor into EDTA-treated Vacutainer tubes. Ficoll-Paque density-gradient centrifugation was used to isolate PBMCs, with at least 7 million per sample. Trizol reagent was used to extract total RNA from the PBMCs, yielding at least 5.5 micrograms per sample. Naive CD45RAhigh/CD27high T cell percentages were measured by flow cytometry on a PBMC aliquot from every donor.

These data originate in a study of blood T cells in healthy people across ages (dated by TCRdb to the mid-2010s). Describing the broader study: In model experiments, roughly one uniquely barcoded TCR beta cDNA molecule per two T cells was captured by template switching. To track age-related changes in TCR beta repertoire diversity, the study relied on deep sequencing normalized with unique cDNA molecular identifiers. The donors were split into four age groups: young (average 16 years), middle-aged (nearly 40), aged (62) and long-lived (roughly 77). Donors of different ages were randomly distributed across sequencing lanes to avoid experimental bias. Two additional independent replicas of 1 million unique cDNA reads from the same blood draw were analyzed for two donors (one aged 18 to 30 and one aged 80 or older). Overall study results and their limits: Total diversity estimates from one million sequenced T cells were considered lower bounds and underestimates. Observed TCR beta diversity per million T cells fell roughly linearly with age, and a significant reduction was already apparent by age roughly 41. Bulk unsorted PBMC profiling prevented conclusive comparison of naive and antigen-experienced compartments. Compared with the aged group, the long-lived group had more naive CD4+ T cells, fewer expanded clones and increased TCR diversity, a pattern suggesting age selection. Because the CMV infection status of the donors was unknown, age-related changes in expanded clonotypes may potentially have been confounded. Observed TCR beta diversity correlated strongly with the percentage of naive T cells measured by flow cytometry.

Library creation used 5' RACE. TCRdb shows the sequencer as Illumina HiSeq 2500. A second PCR of about 6 to 11 cycles was performed with a sample-barcoded 5' primer and a J-beta primer mix. A unique molecular identifier was introduced onto each TCR beta cDNA molecule by a template-switch 5' adaptor carrying 12 random nucleotides. Each sample yielded at least 3 million CDR3-containing paired-end reads. The Mint cDNA synthesis kit, primed by a TRBC-specific oligonucleotide, was used to synthesize first-strand cDNA from all RNA. All cDNA was treated with uracil-DNA glycosylase and then went through a first 18-cycle PCR with the universal primers M1SS and BC2_uni_R. Concerning the study's data processing: For normalization, 1 million high-quality reads were randomly selected from each sample, with every read carrying a distinct molecular identifier. Reads with shared molecular identifiers were discarded instead of being binned into consensus sequences. MiTCR, run with a Q25 quality threshold and the strictest error-elimination algorithm, handled CDR3 identification, clonotype clustering and error correction. A nonparametric unseen species model with Euler transformation was used to estimate a lower bound on total TCR beta diversity. Clones were called with MiXCR by TCRdb after fastp trimmed the public reads at Q25, and only in-frame beta chains were retained. Entries that share a CDR3 protein sequence are merged under the most common genes and DNA. In this record, the V and J calls reflect TCRdb's handling and not the investigators' own analysis. In all, the sample holds roughly 1,300,000 distinct CDR3 sequences, and roughly 64% of those were seen once. The ten top clones hold 6.5% to 8.5% of the sample.

This sequence was found in a man aged 18 to 35 in good health. What was sequenced was blood. This receptor chain uses TRBV12-3 or TRBV12-4 and TRBJ2-7; confidence is insufficient to name the D gene. The CDR3 sequence is CASSATVTYEQYF. The DNA is TGTGCCAGCAGTGCGACTGTCACCTACGAGCAGTACTTC.